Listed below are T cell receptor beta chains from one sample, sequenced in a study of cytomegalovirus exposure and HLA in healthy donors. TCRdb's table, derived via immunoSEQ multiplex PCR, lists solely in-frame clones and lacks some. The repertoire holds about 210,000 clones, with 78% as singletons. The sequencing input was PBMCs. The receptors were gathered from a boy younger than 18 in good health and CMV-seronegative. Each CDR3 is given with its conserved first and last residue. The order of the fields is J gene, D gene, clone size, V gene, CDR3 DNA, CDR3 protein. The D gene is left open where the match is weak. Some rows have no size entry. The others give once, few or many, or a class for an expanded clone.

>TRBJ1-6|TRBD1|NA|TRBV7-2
TGTGCCAGCAGCCCCAGAACAGGGGGCACAAATTCACCCCTCCACTTT
CASSPRTGGTNSPLHF
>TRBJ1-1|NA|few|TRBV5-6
TGTGCCAGCAGCTTGGCAGGGGCCGACACTGAAGCTTTCTTT
CASSLAGADTEAFF
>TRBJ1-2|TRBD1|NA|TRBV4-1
TGCGCCAGCAGCGCCCGGACAGGGTATAATGGCTACACCTTC
CASSARTGYNGYTF
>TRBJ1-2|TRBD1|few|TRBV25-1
TGTGCCAGCAGTCAGGGACAGGACTATGGCTACACCTTC
CASSQGQDYGYTF
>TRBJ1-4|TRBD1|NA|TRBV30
TGTGCCCTAGACAGGGGGCCTGAAAAACTGTTTTTT
CALDRGPEKLFF
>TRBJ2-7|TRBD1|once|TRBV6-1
TGTGCCAGCAGTGAAGGGGCGGGACAGGGGGACGAGCAGTACTTC
CASSEGAGQGDEQYF
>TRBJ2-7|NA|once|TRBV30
TGTGCCTGGAGTGTACTAACAGGGTCCTACGAGCAGTACTTC
CAWSVLTGSYEQYF
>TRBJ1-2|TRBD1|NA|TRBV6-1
TGTGCCAGCAGTGGACAGGGGGCATTATACTATGGCTACACCTTC
CASSGQGALYYGYTF
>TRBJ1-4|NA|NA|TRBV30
TGTGCCTGGAGTGAAACTACAGGGATATATGAAAAACTGTTTTTT
CAWSETTGIYEKLFF
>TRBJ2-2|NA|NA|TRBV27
TGTGCCAGCAGTTCACTTGCGAACACCGGGGAGCTGTTTTTT
CASSSLANTGELFF
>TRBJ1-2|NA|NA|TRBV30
TGTGCCTGGAGTGTCTCAGGGTTTACCTATGGCTACACCTTC
CAWSVSGFTYGYTF
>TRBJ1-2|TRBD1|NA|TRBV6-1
TGTGCCAGCCGGTGGGGACAGGGATCGGGCTACACCTTC
CASRWGQGSGYTF
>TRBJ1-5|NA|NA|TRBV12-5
TGTGCTAGTGCACCGGGGGGGGAACAGCCCCAGCATTTT
CASAPGGEQPQHF
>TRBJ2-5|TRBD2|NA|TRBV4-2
TGTGCCAGCAGTCGGAGCGGGGGGCCGGAAGAGACCCAGTACTTC
CASSRSGGPEETQYF
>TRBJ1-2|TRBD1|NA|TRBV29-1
TGCAGCGTTGGGACAGGGAAGGGCTACACCTTC
CSVGTGKGYTF
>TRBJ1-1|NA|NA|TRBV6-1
TGTGCCAGCAGTGGCGGGGCCGGACTGCCCAACACTGAAGCTTTCTTT
CASSGGAGLPNTEAFF
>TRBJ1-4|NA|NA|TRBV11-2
TGTGCCAGCAGCTTAAACAGCCCTAATGAAAAACTGTTTTTT
CASSLNSPNEKLFF
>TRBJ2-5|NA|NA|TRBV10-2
TGCGCCAGCAGTCTAACGGGGTTTGGGGAGACCCAGTACTTC
CASSLTGFGETQYF
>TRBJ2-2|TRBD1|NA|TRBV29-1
TGCAGCGTTGAAGATACGGCAGGGGGCGCGTTCACCGGGGAGCTGTTTTTT
CSVEDTAGGAFTGELFF
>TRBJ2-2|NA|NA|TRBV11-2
TGTGCCAGCAGCTTAGGGCAGTCCACCGGGGAGCTGTTTTTT
CASSLGQSTGELFF
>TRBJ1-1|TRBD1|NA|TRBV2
TGTGCCAGCAGTGGACAGGGAAGCACTGAAGCTTTCTTT
CASSGQGSTEAFF
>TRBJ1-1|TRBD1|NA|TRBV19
TGTGCCAGTAAAGCTTGGGATTCCGGGACAGGGCGCACTGAAGCTTTCTTT
CASKAWDSGTGRTEAFF
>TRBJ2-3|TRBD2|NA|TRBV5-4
TGTGCCAGCAGCTTGGTTAGCGGGGGGTCAGATACGCAGTATTTT
CASSLVSGGSDTQYF
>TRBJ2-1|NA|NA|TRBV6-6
TGTGCCAGCTTGGGGCGGGGACAGTCCTACAATGAGCAGTTCTTC
CASLGRGQSYNEQFF
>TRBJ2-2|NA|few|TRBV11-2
TGTGCCAGCAGCTTAGATCTTTGGGAGCTGTTTTTT
CASSLDLWELFF
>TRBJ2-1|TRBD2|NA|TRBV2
TGTGCCAACCACATTGGCGGGAGCTCCTACAATGAGCAGTTCTTC
CANHIGGSSYNEQFF
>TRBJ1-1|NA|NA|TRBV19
TGTGCCAGTAGTATAAGGGGCGCCGGCACTGAAGCTTTCTTT
CASSIRGAGTEAFF
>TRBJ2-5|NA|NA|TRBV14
TGTGCCAGCAGCCAAGATTTGGGCAGAAACCAAGAGACCCAGTACTTC
CASSQDLGRNQETQYF